One sample yielded the 17 T cell receptor beta chains listed below, sequenced in a study of beta chain features in type 1 diabetes. Of the isolated RNA, all was reverse transcribed, and so the sequenced material was expressed TCRB transcripts. Generated by immunoSEQ multiplex PCR, the TCRdb table keeps only in-frame clones and is missing some. The sample records about 410,000 clones, roughly 14% being singletons. The sequenced sample was naive CD4+ T cells from blood. The receptors derive from a man aged 30 to 39 in good health.

This clone was observed a few times. J is TRBJ2-3 and V is TRBV5-1; D possibly uses TRBD1 or TRBD2 (5 bases each). The germline V and J ends were trimmed by 6 bases and 6 bases, with 20 bases remaining between them. Germline V gene data show CDR1 as SGHRS and CDR2 as YFSETQ. The CDR3 consists of 15 residues. CDR3: CASIGTPGLRDTQYF. The CDR3 nucleotides are TGCGCCAGCATCGGGACCCCCGGCCTGAGGGATACGCAGTATTTT.

The genes are TRBV7-9 and TRBJ2-7; tentatively, D is TRBD2 (6 bases). Per the germline V gene, CDR1 is SEHNR and CDR2 is FQNEAQ (reference sequence). There are 15 residues in the CDR3. V lost 3 bases to trimming and J lost 0 bases, with 12 bases between them. DNA of the CDR3: TGTGCCAGCAGCTTCGGGGGAGATGGCTCCTACGAGCAGTACGTC. This encodes CASSFGGDGSYEQYV.

V and J are TRBV30 and TRBJ2-1; TRBD2 agrees at 16 bases. The germline gives CDR1 GTSNPN, CDR2 SVGIG (reference sequence). The CDR3 is 20 amino acids. V lost 2 bases to trimming and J lost 4 bases; unmatched junction nucleotides: 14. This CDR3 is CAWSSIPGLAGGGTYNEQFF. CDR3 coding DNA: TGTGCCTGGAGTTCGATCCCGGGACTAGCGGGAGGGGGGACTTACAATGAGCAGTTCTTC.

This clone was observed at least ten times. The V and J genes are TRBV29-1 and TRBJ2-1, with D possibly being TRBD1 (5 bases). Between the trimmed V and J ends, which lost 7 bases and 7 bases, there was a span of 11 bases. Looked up from germline, CDR1 is SQVTM and CDR2 is ANQGSEA. There are 11 residues in the CDR3. CDR3 sequence (DNA): TGCAGCGGGGGCGTGGGGAATGAGCAGTTCTTC. This encodes CSGGVGNEQFF.

CDR3 region: CASGTSGLDTQYF. DNA of the CDR3: TGTGCCAGTGGGACTAGCGGGTTAGATACGCAGTATTTT. The chain uses TRBV9 and TRBJ2-3; 12 nucleotides match TRBD2. V was clipped by 8 bases and J by 5 bases; unmatched bases: 3. The CDR3 runs to 13 residues. Germline V CDR1 and CDR2: SGDLS, YYNGEE.

The sample holds a few counts of this clone. V is TRBV25-1 and J is TRBJ2-7; no definite D call. Germline V gene sequence: CDR1 MGHDK, CDR2 SYGVNS. The ends were cut back, 2 bases at V and 2 bases at J, with 7 bases in the middle. The CDR3 covers 13 residues. The CDR3 region has the DNA TGTGCCAGCAGTGAACCGGCCGCCTACGAGCAGTACTTC. It encodes CASSEPAAYEQYF.

This clone appeared a few times. The V call is TRBV9, the J call TRBJ1-6, with D hard to call. The germline CDR1 and CDR2 sequences are SGDLS and YYNGEE. V lost 0 bases, J lost 6 bases, and 7 bases lay in between. This CDR3 has 14 amino acids. The CDR3 coding sequence is TGTGCCAGCAGCGTAGGAAGTGGTAATTCACCCCTCCACTTT. Translated, it gives CASSVGSGNSPLHF.

The table lists this clone with a few counts. V gene TRBV9 combines with J gene TRBJ2-2, with a possible D match to TRBD2 (6 bases). The CDR3 is 18 amino acids. V lost 3 bases and J lost 7, with 25 bases in between. Germline CDR1 and CDR2: SGDLS and YYNGEE. Here the CDR3 reads CASSGAGRDSPLGGELFF. CDR3 nucleotide sequence: TGTGCCAGCAGCGGAGCTGGCCGGGACTCCCCATTGGGCGGGGAGCTGTTTTTT.

This clone has a handful of counts. The chain couples TRBV6-1 to TRBJ2-1, with 11 bases aligning to TRBD2. Germline CDR1 MNHNS, CDR2 SASEGT. CDR3 length: 14 amino acids. The V gene end was trimmed by 4 bases and the J gene end by 12 bases; junction bases not matched to a gene: 8. The CDR3 here is CASSVSGGAFGQFF. In DNA, the CDR3 is TGTGCCAGCAGTGTTAGCGGGGGGGCCTTCGGGCAGTTCTTC.

The chain has TRBV7-2 and TRBJ2-1; TRBD1 or TRBD2 may be the D gene (5 bases each). V was clipped by 3 bases and J by 5 bases, with 14 bases between them. The CDR3 sequence is 15 residues long. Germline assignment: CDR1 SGHTA and CDR2 FQGNSA. The CDR3 DNA sequence: TGTGCCAGCAGCTTGTCAGGGAGACGAGACAATGAGCAGTTCTTC. Translation gives CASSLSGRRDNEQFF.

The chain uses TRBV4-3 and TRBJ2-5; D gene ambiguous. Trimming stripped 1 base from V and 6 bases from J, with 9 bases between. Germline CDR1 reads LGHNA; CDR2 reads YSLEER. The CDR3 has 13 amino acids. The CDR3 DNA sequence: TGCGCCAGCAGCCAAGGGGTGCTTCAGACCCAGTACTTC. Protein sequence: CASSQGVLQTQYF.

This clone came up a few times. The rearrangement links TRBV5-1 to TRBJ2-4, with 9 nucleotides matching TRBD1. There are 15 residues in the CDR3. Germline V gives CDR1 SGHRS, CDR2 YFSETQ. V dropped 4 bases and J dropped 8; count of bases not matched to a gene: 10. The CDR3 sequence is CASSPNRDRVDIQYF. The CDR3, as DNA: TGCGCCAGCAGCCCGAACCGGGACAGGGTAGACATTCAGTACTTC.

The chain is built from TRBV7-8 and TRBJ2-3; no definite D call. The CDR3 extends over 14 amino acids. Trimming removed 1 base at V and 9 bases at J, with 14 bases between. Germline V gives CDR1 SGHVS, CDR2 FQNEAQ. CDR3 sequence (DNA): TGTGCCAGCAGCTTAGTGGCCGACCGGCCGACGCAGTATTTT. This sequence encodes CASSLVADRPTQYF.

This clone was recorded a few times. The CDR3 reads CASSAGPYEQYF. The CDR3 bases are TGTGCCAGCAGCGCCGGACCCTACGAGCAGTACTTC. This chain links TRBV11-2 with TRBJ2-7; D uncertain. The CDR3 loop spans 12 amino acids. Germline CDR1 is SGHAT and CDR2 is FQNNGV. V dropped 5 bases and J dropped 2 bases, with 7 bases sitting between them.

This clone was observed a few times. This CDR3 is CASSLEGTPYNEQFF. The CDR3 DNA follows: TGTGCCAGCAGTTTGGAGGGCACTCCCTACAATGAGCAGTTCTTC. V usage is TRBV27 and J usage is TRBJ2-1; a weak D match, TRBD2 (6 bases). Trimming pared 3 bases from V and 2 bases from J, leaving 11 bases between. Germline CDR1 MNHEY, CDR2 SMNVEV (reference sequence). The CDR3 has 15 residues.

The chain uses TRBV29-1 and TRBJ1-1; D not resolved. V lost 0 bases to trimming and J lost 2 bases, with 13 bases between them. The CDR3 runs to 15 residues. The germline gives CDR1 SQVTM, CDR2 ANQGSEA. The CDR3 region is CSVEDYWTTNTEAFF. CDR3 sequence (DNA): TGCAGCGTTGAAGATTACTGGACGACAAACACTGAAGCTTTCTTT.

The rearrangement links TRBV7-9 to TRBJ2-7, with D unclear. Looked up from germline, CDR1 is SEHNR and CDR2 is FQNEAQ (reference sequence). V lost 0 bases, J lost 6 bases, and 6 bases lay in between. The CDR3 has 12 residues. The DNA for the CDR3 is TGTGCCAGCAGCTTAGCGGGTGGCGAGCAGTACGTC. It encodes CASSLAGGEQYV.